This passage covers 20 T cell receptor beta chains from one sample sequenced in a study of chemoradiotherapy in HPV16-positive cancers (dated by TCRdb to between 2021 and 2024). Libraries were built with the immunoSEQ multiplex PCR assay. TCRdb provides this immuneACCESS table in a form limited to in-frame rearrangements. Some clones are lacking; in checked studies, under half of them reflect an unresolved V gene, and why the rest are absent is not known. The sample table shows under 30,000 clones, and roughly 94% are seen once. The ten biggest clones cover 2.5% to 3.5% of the sample. The sample here was taken from a patient who underwent chemoradiotherapy. The receptor set was obtained from a human donor with HPV-associated anogenital cancer.

The chain is built from TRBV7-9 and TRBJ1-6; D remains unclear. The length of the CDR3 is 12 residues. In germline, CDR1 is SEHNR, CDR2 FQNEAQ (reference sequence). Trimming took 4 bases from V and 12 from J, leaving 10 bases between them. The CDR3: CASSYTPLPLHF. The CDR3 DNA reads TGTGCCAGCAGCTACACTCCGCTACCCCTCCACTTT.

V is TRBV19 and J is TRBJ2-3; 9 bases match TRBD2. V was clipped by 3 bases and J by 5 bases; unmatched bases: 9. Looked up from germline, CDR1 is LNHDA and CDR2 is SQIVND (reference sequence). This CDR3 has 16 residues. CDR3 in DNA: TGTGCCAGTAGTATCTGGGCGGGAGGGCAGGAAGATACGCAGTATTTT. Translation gives CASSIWAGGQEDTQYF.

The sample holds one count of this clone. The genes are TRBV28 and TRBJ1-3; D is unresolved. This CDR3 contains 11 residues. Trimming stripped 4 bases from V and 13 bases from J, with 11 bases between. Germline V gene sequence: CDR1 MDHEN, CDR2 SYDVKM. This CDR3 reads CASSSREQIYF. CDR3 in DNA: TGTGCCAGCAGTTCTCGTGAACAGATATATTTT. The variable domain in full, with the rest retrieved from reference TRBV28 and TRBJ1-3, is DVKVTQSSRYLVKRTGEKVFLECVQDMDHENMFWYRQDPGLGLRLIYFSYDVKMKEKGDIPEGYSVSREKKERFSLILESASTNQTSMYLCASSSREQIYFGEGSWLTVV.

Written as DNA, the CDR3 is TGCAGCGTTGTAAAGGCAGGGGCGAACACTGAAGCTTTCTTT. Residues: CSVVKAGANTEAFF. This sequence joins TRBV29-1 and TRBJ1-1; weak D call: TRBD1 (6 bases). The germline V and J ends were trimmed by 4 bases and 1 base, with 13 bases remaining between them. The CDR3 length is 14 residues. Per the germline V gene, CDR1 is SQVTM and CDR2 is ANQGSEA.

The CDR3 nucleotides are TGTGCCAGCAGTCGGACAGTATTGCAGACCCAGTACTTC. Protein product: CASSRTVLQTQYF. The rearrangement joins TRBV28 to TRBJ2-5; possible D gene TRBD1, 6 bases. Germline lookup yields CDR1 MDHEN and CDR2 SYDVKM. CDR3 length: 13 amino acids. V was pared by 5 bases and J by 6 bases, with 13 bases between.

Comments on this clone: This specimen includes other DNA sequences encoding the same CDR3. The chain recombines TRBV6-1 with TRBJ2-7; 9 bases are a match to TRBD1. The trim removed 5 bases at V and 2 bases at J, leaving 4 bases unmatched. Germline V gene data show CDR1 as MNHNS and CDR2 as SASEGT. This CDR3 is built from 14 residues. The CDR3 nucleotides read TGTGCCAGCAGTTTGGGACAGGGCCCCTACGAGCAGTACTTC. Residues: CASSLGQGPYEQYF.

The J gene is TRBJ1-1, the V gene TRBV19; D remains unclear. This CDR3 comprises 12 residues. Germline V gives CDR1 LNHDA, CDR2 SQIVND (reference sequence). The V end lost 6 bases, the J end lost 2 bases, and 7 bases lay between the germline ends. The CDR3 DNA reads TGTGCCAGTAGCTCCCGAAACACTGAAGCTTTCTTT. It translates to CASSSRNTEAFF.

The rearrangement joins TRBV19 to TRBJ1-2; D is undetermined. Germline V gene sequence: CDR1 LNHDA, CDR2 SQIVND (reference sequence). Trimming cost V 3 bases and J 3 bases, with 14 bases left between them. The CDR3 runs 15 residues. The CDR3 DNA reads as TGTGCCAGTAGTATGCCGCCACCACTTCACTATGGCTACACCTTC. Its protein is CASSMPPPLHYGYTF.

In DNA, the CDR3 is TGTGCCAGCATCCAGGGGGCCTATAATTCACCCCTCCACTTT. Its translation is CASIQGAYNSPLHF. V gene TRBV5-5 combines with J gene TRBJ1-6; 7 bases match TRBD1. V shed 6 bases and J 2 bases; nucleotides not matched to a gene: 2. Germline CDR1 is SGHKS and CDR2 is YYEKEE (reference sequence). The CDR3 spans 14 residues.

The CDR3 is CASSLGTVPNEKLFF. The CDR3 bases are TGTGCCAGCAGCTTGGGGACAGTGCCTAATGAAAAACTGTTTTTT. This sequence joins TRBV5-4 and TRBJ1-4; maybe TRBD1 (6 bases). The CDR3 spans 15 residues. Germline assignment: CDR1 SGHNT and CDR2 YYREEE (reference sequence). V lost 0 bases and J lost 3, with 9 bases in between.

This chain connects TRBV19 to TRBJ2-7, with 7 bases identical to TRBD2. Germline V gene lookup returns CDR1 LNHDA and CDR2 SQIVND (reference sequence). The V segment lost 5 bases and the J segment 3 bases; nucleotides outside the gene matches: 7. The CDR3 is 14 amino acids. Written as DNA, the CDR3 is TGTGCCAGTAGTCTTGGACTAGGGTTCTACGAGCAGTACTTC. Amino acid sequence: CASSLGLGFYEQYF.

This rearrangement joins TRBV10-3 to TRBJ2-2; a possible D gene is TRBD2 (5 bases). CDR3 length: 15 residues. The ends were cut back, 2 bases at V and 6 bases at J, with 13 bases in the middle. Germline V gene data show CDR1 as ENHRY and CDR2 as SYGVKD. In DNA, the CDR3 is TGTGCCATCAGTGAGCCCACGGGGAAGGCCGGGGAGCTGTTTTTT. Translation gives CAISEPTGKAGELFF.

V usage is TRBV5-6 and J usage is TRBJ2-7; D could derive from TRBD1 or TRBD2 (6 bases each). CDR1 and CDR2 (germline): SGHDT, YYEEEE. Trimming pared 2 bases from V and 6 bases from J, leaving 12 bases between. This CDR3 is built from 13 residues. The CDR3 DNA sequence: TGTGCCAGCAGCTTCCGGGGGCCCGGCGAGCAGTACTTC. Protein: CASSFRGPGEQYF.

This clone was seen a single time. The rearrangement joins TRBV29-1 to TRBJ2-7; 9 bases fit TRBD1. With 7 bases clipped from V and 3 bases from J, the junction kept 7 bases outside the gene matches. The V gene's germline CDR1 is SQVTM and CDR2 ANQGSEA. CDR3 length: 13 amino acids. CDR3 region: CSASGTGNYEQYF. The CDR3 nucleotides are TGCAGCGCGTCCGGGACAGGGAACTACGAGCAGTACTTC.

In its sample, this clone was seen once. The genes are TRBV5-1 and TRBJ1-1, with TRBD1 matching 10 bases. V lost 3 bases to trimming and J lost 1 base; unmatched junction nucleotides: 9. Germline-derived CDR1 and CDR2 are SGHRS and YFSETQ. The CDR3 runs 17 residues. CDR3 nucleotide sequence: TGCGCCAGCAGCTCTAGACGGGACAGGGGAGGGAACACTGAAGCTTTCTTT. Protein product: CASSSRRDRGGNTEAFF.

The V and J genes are TRBV5-5 and TRBJ1-2; D perhaps matches TRBD1 (5 bases). Germline V gene data show CDR1 as SGHKS and CDR2 as YYEKEE (reference sequence). Trimming pared 0 bases from V and 6 bases from J, leaving 12 bases between. The CDR3 spans 14 residues. DNA of the CDR3: TGTGCCAGCAGCTTGGAGGGGCGGGCCAATGGCTACACCTTC. This translates into CASSLEGRANGYTF.

The chain employs TRBV28 and TRBJ1-1; D is unresolved. The germline V gene has CDR1 MDHEN and CDR2 SYDVKM. V shed 6 bases and J shed 4 bases, with 15 bases lying between them. This CDR3 is built from 14 residues. The CDR3 protein is CASRAGERGTEAFF. The CDR3 coding sequence is TGTGCCAGCAGGGCGGGTGAACGAGGCACTGAAGCTTTCTTT. Looking up the rest from reference TRBV28 and TRBJ1-1 gives the full variable domain: DVKVTQSSRYLVKRTGEKVFLECVQDMDHENMFWYRQDPGLGLRLIYFSYDVKMKEKGDIPEGYSVSREKKERFSLILESASTNQTSMYLCASRAGERGTEAFFGQGTRLTVV.

This clone was detected only once. This CDR3 is CASSSQGGQWNTEAFF. CDR3 in DNA: TGTGCCAGCAGCTCACAAGGGGGACAGTGGAACACTGAAGCTTTCTTT. The chain couples TRBV7-9 to TRBJ1-1; 7 bases fit TRBD1. The V gene end was trimmed by 4 bases and the J gene end by 1 base; junction bases not matched to a gene: 9. Germline loops: CDR1 SEHNR, CDR2 FQNEAQ (reference sequence). The CDR3 runs to 16 residues.

This chain uses TRBV30 with TRBJ1-1; D gene uncertain. The germline V gene encodes CDR1 GTSNPN and CDR2 SVGIG (reference sequence). The ends were cut back, 0 bases at V and 1 base at J, with 9 bases in the middle. This CDR3 comprises 14 residues. CDR3 sequence reads: CAWSVLAGNTEAFF. The CDR3 coding sequence is TGTGCCTGGAGTGTACTCGCGGGGAACACTGAAGCTTTCTTT.

CDR3: CASSYRTGGLETQYF. The DNA of the CDR3 is TGCGCCAGCAGCTATCGGACAGGGGGCTTGGAGACCCAGTACTTC. The J gene is TRBJ2-5, the V gene TRBV5-1; 11 bases line up with TRBD1. Germline V gene data show CDR1 as SGHRS and CDR2 as YFSETQ. V was pared by 3 bases and J by 5 bases, with 6 bases of the junction left unmatched. The CDR3 is made up of 15 amino acids.